This TCR beta chain is from a study of shared clonotypes between healthy human individuals. Broader study findings: Limited genetic and exposure-history diversity came from having few donors. What naive subsets generally showed was a larger estimated richness than memory subsets showed.

In regard to this clone: Antigen: not known.

Profiled with immunoSEQ multiplex PCR; TCRdb holds only in-frame clones, not every one. This sample has 550,000 to 700,000 clones; around 78% occur once, and the top ten carry more than 1.5%. The CDR3 has 13 amino acids. Trimming shortened V by 3 bases and J by 5 bases, and 10 bases separated the two germline ends. CDR1 and CDR2 from the germline V gene are SEHNR and FQNEAQ (reference sequence). Sequenced: memory CD4+ T cells sorted from blood. This sample's subset: CD45RA-negative fraction. The clonotype originates from a woman under 40 in good health. The gene calls are TRBV7-9 and TRBJ2-5; the D gene is possibly TRBD1 (6 bases). In nucleotides, the CDR3 is TGTGCCAGCAGCTTCAGGGGTGGGGAGACCCAGTACTTC. Protein sequence: CASSFRGGETQYF.